This TCR beta chain appears in the sequencing data of a study of post-analysis software for immune sequencing data. This clonotype was counted a few times. The library was made from cDNA and included unique molecular identifiers. TCRdb re-analysed the PCR reads in MiXCR, keeping a single row per CDR3 protein. The sample lists about 430,000 distinct CDR3 sequences, about 40% occurring once. Sequencing was performed on blood. This receptor was identified in a girl aged 2 to 9 with multiple sclerosis.

In DNA form, the CDR3 reads TGTGCCAGCAGCCCCGGGACAGGGTACGATGAGCAGTTCTTC. Translation gives CASSPGTGYDEQFF. The chain is built from TRBV9 and TRBJ2-1; TRBD1 matches 9 bases. J gave up 8 bases and V 4 bases, and 7 bases lay outside the gene matches. There are 14 residues in the CDR3. CDR1 is SGDLS and CDR2 is YYNGEE in the germline V gene.